This T cell receptor beta chain was recovered during a study of neurological immune-mediated disorders. General study points: Among 34 multiple sclerosis patients, 18 had repertoires that phylogenetic grouping placed in one related-CDR3 cluster, a possible signature. Expanded clones shared no CDR3 amino acid sequences across subjects, suggesting private repertoires in all groups.

TCRdb redid the calling of the 5' RACE reads with MiXCR, one entry per CDR3 protein. The table records tens of thousands of distinct CDR3 sequences, around 1.9% of them present only once. This CDR3 has 15 amino acids. V was trimmed by 2 bases and J by 6 bases, leaving 16 bases between them. CDR1 KGHDR and CDR2 SFDVKD come from the germline V gene. At least ten counts were recorded for this clonotype. Its antigen is not identified. The specimen sequenced was PBMCs. The source is a woman aged 40 to 50 with multiple sclerosis. V is TRBV24-1 and J is TRBJ2-7, with D perhaps TRBD2 (7 bases). CDR3 bases: TGTGCCACCAGTGATTCTGGGTCGGGGGGCACCGAGCAGTACTTC. Its translation is CATSDSGSGGTEQYF.